The clone carrying this TCR beta chain turned up a few times. Its antigen is currently unknown. The PCR was carried out with 60 Vbeta primers and 13 Jbeta primers. This table comes from immunoSEQ multiplex PCR, and its TCRdb copy is limited to in-frame clones, with some not included. The sample shows about 120,000 clones, roughly 9.9% of them seen only once. This record comes from a study of cytomegalovirus exposure and HLA in healthy donors. At the level of the study: A previous analysis identified about 110 million unique TCR beta sequences derived from around 200 million T cells. Inside one of the first data releases sat around 77 million unique TCRs taken from HLA-typed donors. Notes on the study in general: When a later analysis was performed, an Asian-associated ancestry cluster reportedly had fewer N-insertions than the roughly 700-donor mean. In a later analysis, TCR beta V- and J-gene trimming was associated with a missense DCLRE1C variant.

The source material was PBMCs. The sequence was obtained from a man aged 25 to 40 in good health and CMV-seronegative.

The CDR3 region is CASSLRGGPGETQYF. The CDR3 DNA sequence: TGTGCCAGCAGCCTTAGGGGGGGGCCGGGGGAGACCCAGTACTTC. The chain carries TRBV6-5 and TRBJ2-5; maybe TRBD2 (7 bases). Germline values: CDR1 MNHEY, CDR2 SVGAGI. V was clipped by 6 bases and J by 5 bases, with 19 bases between them. CDR3 size: 15 residues.